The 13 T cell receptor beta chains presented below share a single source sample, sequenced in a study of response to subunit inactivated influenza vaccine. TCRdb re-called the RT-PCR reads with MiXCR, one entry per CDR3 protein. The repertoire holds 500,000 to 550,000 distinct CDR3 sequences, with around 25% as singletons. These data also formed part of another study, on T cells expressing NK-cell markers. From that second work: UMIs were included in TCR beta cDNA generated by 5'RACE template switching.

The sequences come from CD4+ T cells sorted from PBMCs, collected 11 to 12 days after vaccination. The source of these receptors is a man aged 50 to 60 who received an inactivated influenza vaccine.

For the CDR3, the DNA is TGTGCCAGTACAGAACAACCGGGGGAGACCCAGTACTTC. Amino acid sequence: CASTEQPGETQYF. This chain connects TRBV19 to TRBJ2-5, with D possibly being TRBD2 (5 bases). There are 13 residues in the CDR3. Germline CDR1 reads LNHDA; CDR2 reads SQIVND (reference sequence). V was shortened by 7 bases and J by 5 bases, with 14 bases between the two germline ends.

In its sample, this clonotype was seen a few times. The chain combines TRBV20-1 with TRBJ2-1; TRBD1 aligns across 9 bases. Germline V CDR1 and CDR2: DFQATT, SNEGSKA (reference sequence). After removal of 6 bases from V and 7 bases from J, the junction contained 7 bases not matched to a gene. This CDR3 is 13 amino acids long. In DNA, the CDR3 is TGCAGTGCAGGGACAGGGATCGGGAATGAGCAGTTCTTC. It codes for CSAGTGIGNEQFF.

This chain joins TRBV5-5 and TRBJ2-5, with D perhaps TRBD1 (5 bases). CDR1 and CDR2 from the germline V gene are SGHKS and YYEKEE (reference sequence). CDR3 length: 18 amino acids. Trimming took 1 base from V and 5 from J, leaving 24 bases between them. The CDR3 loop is CASSLYSQLVQGGETQYF. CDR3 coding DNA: TGTGCCAGCAGCTTGTATTCCCAGCTTGTGCAGGGTGGGGAGACCCAGTACTTC. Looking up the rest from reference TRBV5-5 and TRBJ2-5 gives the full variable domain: DAGVTQSPTHLIKTRGQQVTLRCSPISGHKSVSWYQQVLGQGPQFIFQYYEKEERGRGNFPDRFSARQFPNYSSELNVNALLLGDSALYLCASSLYSQLVQGGETQYFGPGTRLLVL.

As DNA, the CDR3 is TGTGCCAGCAGTTTGGCGGCGAGTGGAAAACTGTTTTTT. Its protein product is CASSLAASGKLFF. The rearrangement joins TRBV12-3 or TRBV12-4 to TRBJ1-4; D unresolved. V shed 3 bases and J shed 10 bases, with 12 bases lying between them. This CDR3 region has 13 residues.

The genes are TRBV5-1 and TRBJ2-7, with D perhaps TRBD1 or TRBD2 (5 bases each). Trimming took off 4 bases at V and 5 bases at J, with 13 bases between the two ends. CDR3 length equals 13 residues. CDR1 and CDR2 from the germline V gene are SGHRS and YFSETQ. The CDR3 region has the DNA TGCGCCAGCAGCCCAGGGAGCCATAACGAGCAGTACTTC. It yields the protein CASSPGSHNEQYF.

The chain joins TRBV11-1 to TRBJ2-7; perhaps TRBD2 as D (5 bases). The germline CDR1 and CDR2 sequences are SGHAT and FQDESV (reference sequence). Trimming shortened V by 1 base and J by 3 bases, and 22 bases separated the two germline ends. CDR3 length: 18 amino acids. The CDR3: CASSLVGLLPLIYYEQYF. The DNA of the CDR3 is TGTGCCAGCAGCTTAGTAGGACTGCTACCTTTAATTTACTACGAGCAGTACTTC.

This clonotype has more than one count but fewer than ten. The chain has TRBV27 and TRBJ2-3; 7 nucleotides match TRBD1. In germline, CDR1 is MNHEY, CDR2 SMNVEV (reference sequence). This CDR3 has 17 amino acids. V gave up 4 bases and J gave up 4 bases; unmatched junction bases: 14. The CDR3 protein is CASSSPIRQGHSDTQYF. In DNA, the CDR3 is TGTGCCAGCAGTTCCCCCATAAGACAGGGACATTCAGATACGCAGTATTTT.

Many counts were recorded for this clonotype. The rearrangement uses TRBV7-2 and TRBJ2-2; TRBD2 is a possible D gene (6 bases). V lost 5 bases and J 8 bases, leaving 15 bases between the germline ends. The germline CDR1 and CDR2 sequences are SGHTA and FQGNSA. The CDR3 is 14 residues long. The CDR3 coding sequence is TGTGCCAGCAGCGGCCTTGCGGAGGGAGGGGAGCTGTTTTTT. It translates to CASSGLAEGGELFF.

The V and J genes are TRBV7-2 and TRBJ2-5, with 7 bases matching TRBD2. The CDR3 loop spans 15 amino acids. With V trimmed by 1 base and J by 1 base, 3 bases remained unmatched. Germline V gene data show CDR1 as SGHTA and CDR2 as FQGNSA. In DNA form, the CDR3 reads TGTGCCAGCAGCTTAGTGATAGCGGGCCAAGAGACCCAGTACTTC. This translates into CASSLVIAGQETQYF.

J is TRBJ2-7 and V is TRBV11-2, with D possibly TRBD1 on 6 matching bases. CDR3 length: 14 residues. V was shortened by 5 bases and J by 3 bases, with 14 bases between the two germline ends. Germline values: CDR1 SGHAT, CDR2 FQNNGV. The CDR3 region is CASSQRTDYYEQYF. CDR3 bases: TGTGCCAGCAGCCAACGGACAGATTACTACGAGCAGTACTTC.

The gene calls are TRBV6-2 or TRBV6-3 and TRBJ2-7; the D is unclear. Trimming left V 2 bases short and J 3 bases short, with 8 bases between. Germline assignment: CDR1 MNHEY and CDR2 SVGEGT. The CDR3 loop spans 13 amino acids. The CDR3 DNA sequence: TGTGCCAGCAGTTACGATGGCAACTACGAGCAGTACTTC. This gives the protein CASSYDGNYEQYF.

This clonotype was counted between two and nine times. CDR3 sequence: CASSYSGLWAETQYF. CDR3 sequence (DNA): TGTGCCAGCAGTTACTCGGGACTCTGGGCTGAGACCCAGTACTTC. The V and J genes are TRBV6-5 and TRBJ2-5, with D possibly being TRBD2 (6 bases). Germline CDR1 MNHEY, CDR2 SVGAGI. The V end lost 0 bases, the J end lost 5 bases, and 13 bases lay between the germline ends. This CDR3 is 15 amino acids long.

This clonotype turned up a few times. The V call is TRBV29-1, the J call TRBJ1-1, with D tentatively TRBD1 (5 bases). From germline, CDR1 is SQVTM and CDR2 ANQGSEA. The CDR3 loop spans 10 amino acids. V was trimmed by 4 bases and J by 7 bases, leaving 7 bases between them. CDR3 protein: CSVVTVEAFF. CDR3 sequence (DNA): TGCAGCGTTGTGACAGTTGAAGCTTTCTTT.